What follows are 12 T cell receptor beta chains derived from one specimen sequenced in a study of PD-1 blockade in classical Hodgkin lymphoma. Only in-frame clones appear in the TCRdb table, and some are missing; sequencing was by immunoSEQ multiplex PCR. The sample consists of around 25,000 clones, 75% to 90% of them appearing once. Time point here: cycle 4 day 1 (C4D1), after more than 5 weeks of nivolumab. Each and every patient relapsed after autologous stem cell transplantation, and patients got differing brentuximab vedotin exposure. By magnetic negative selection, CD4+ T cells were purified from thawed PBMCs. The source material was CD4+ T cells from blood, sampled before the fourth cycle of nivolumab. The receptors here all came from a human donor with classical Hodgkin lymphoma.

As concerns this clone: The same CDR3 arises from other DNA sequences in this sample as well. This chain joins TRBV30 and TRBJ1-2; 8 bases match TRBD1. Germline-derived CDR1 and CDR2 are GTSNPN and SVGIG (reference sequence). V was clipped by 2 bases and J by 8 bases; unmatched bases: 7. This CDR3 is 13 amino acids long. The CDR3 protein is CAWSRDRGGGYTF. The CDR3, as DNA: TGTGCCTGGAGTCGAGACAGGGGTGGCGGCTACACCTTC.

The rearrangement joins TRBV2 to TRBJ2-2; no clear D gene. The germline V gene encodes CDR1 SNHLY and CDR2 FYNNEI. V dropped 6 bases and J dropped 7 bases, with 6 bases sitting between them. CDR3 length: 11 amino acids. This chain's CDR3 is CASSPYGELFF. For the CDR3, the DNA is TGTGCCAGCAGCCCCTACGGGGAGCTGTTTTTT.

This clone was observed once. V gene TRBV9 combines with J gene TRBJ2-7; D is undetermined. Between the trimmed V and J ends, which lost 0 bases and 6 bases, there was a span of 10 bases. This CDR3 is built from 13 residues. CDR1 and CDR2 from the germline V gene are SGDLS and YYNGEE. In DNA, the CDR3 is TGTGCCAGCAGCGTAGTGGCGTCTGGCGAGCAGTACTTC. Protein: CASSVVASGEQYF.

This clone was recorded once. The V gene is TRBV20-1, the J gene TRBJ1-2, with D unclear. In germline, CDR1 is DFQATT, CDR2 SNEGSKA (reference sequence). The CDR3 loop spans 11 amino acids. Trimming took 2 bases from V and 3 from J, leaving 4 bases between them. The chain's CDR3 is CSARQDYGYTF. In nucleotides, the CDR3 is TGCAGTGCTAGACAGGACTATGGCTACACCTTC.

This clone appeared once. V is TRBV10-2 and J is TRBJ2-1; D not resolved. The CDR3 covers 13 residues. V dropped 3 bases and J dropped 8 bases, with 11 bases sitting between them. CDR1 WSHSY and CDR2 SAAADI come from the germline V gene. The CDR3 DNA sequence: TGCGCCAGCAGTGAATTTGGGTTGGATGAGCAGTTCTTC. Encoded protein: CASSEFGLDEQFF.

The chain combines TRBV6-6 with TRBJ1-5; D might be TRBD1 (5 bases). Germline CDR1 MNHNY, CDR2 SVGAGI (reference sequence). The V end was cut by 8 bases, the J end by 0 bases, with 11 bases between. The length of the CDR3 is 14 residues. The CDR3 DNA reads TGTGCCAGCGGCTGGGACGTTAGCAATCAGCCCCAGCATTTT. This encodes CASGWDVSNQPQHF.

This clone was picked up a small number of times. The J gene is TRBJ2-2, the V gene TRBV10-1, with 9 positions matching TRBD1. CDR1 WNHNN and CDR2 SYGVQD come from the germline V gene (reference sequence). This CDR3 region has 15 residues. The V segment lost 4 bases and the J segment 6 bases; nucleotides outside the gene matches: 6. The CDR3 DNA reads TGCGCCAGCAGTGCCGGGACAGGGTGGGCCGGGGAGCTGTTTTTT. It specifies CASSAGTGWAGELFF.

J is TRBJ2-7 and V is TRBV6-5; 9 nucleotides line up with TRBD2. This CDR3 comprises 12 residues. Germline V gives CDR1 MNHEY, CDR2 SVGAGI. The V and J ends lost 6 bases and 7 bases, in that order; junction bases with no gene match: 4. CDR3 sequence reads: CASRAGGREQYF. The CDR3 DNA reads as TGTGCCAGCAGAGCGGGAGGACGGGAGCAGTACTTC.

This chain links TRBV5-4 with TRBJ2-1, with 16 bases identical to TRBD2. The CDR3 sequence is 18 residues long. In germline, CDR1 is SGHNT, CDR2 YYREEE (reference sequence). V shed 5 bases, J shed 6 bases, and the junction held 11 bases outside the gene matches. For the CDR3, the DNA is TGTGCCAGCAGACGCGGGACTAGCGGGAGGGTGGTCGGCAATGAGCAGTTCTTC. It codes for CASRRGTSGRVVGNEQFF.

The chain is built from TRBV28 and TRBJ2-5; D is possibly TRBD1 or TRBD2 (5 bases each). Germline V gene sequence: CDR1 MDHEN, CDR2 SYDVKM. The V and J ends lost 8 bases and 1 base respectively, with 8 bases between them. This CDR3 spans 12 amino acids. CDR3 in DNA: TGTGCCAGCCGAGGGGTCCAAGAGACCCAGTACTTC. It codes for CASRGVQETQYF.

The CDR3 reads CASRPTPYRVGGNTIYF. For the CDR3, the DNA is TGTGCCAGCAGACCGACTCCTTACAGGGTTGGGGGAAACACCATATATTTT. The chain employs TRBV11-2 and TRBJ1-3; weak D call: TRBD1 (6 bases). Germline lookup yields CDR1 SGHAT and CDR2 FQNNGV. V gave up 6 bases and J gave up 4 bases, with 22 bases separating them. There are 17 residues in the CDR3.

DNA of the CDR3: TGTGCCAGCACTACTCAAGAGACCCAGTACTTC. Translation gives CASTTQETQYF. The J gene is TRBJ2-5, the V gene TRBV7-9; D remains ambiguous. Germline V lookup: CDR1 SEHNR, CDR2 FQNEAQ (reference sequence). CDR3 length: 11 residues. V was pared by 7 bases and J by 2 bases, with 5 bases between.